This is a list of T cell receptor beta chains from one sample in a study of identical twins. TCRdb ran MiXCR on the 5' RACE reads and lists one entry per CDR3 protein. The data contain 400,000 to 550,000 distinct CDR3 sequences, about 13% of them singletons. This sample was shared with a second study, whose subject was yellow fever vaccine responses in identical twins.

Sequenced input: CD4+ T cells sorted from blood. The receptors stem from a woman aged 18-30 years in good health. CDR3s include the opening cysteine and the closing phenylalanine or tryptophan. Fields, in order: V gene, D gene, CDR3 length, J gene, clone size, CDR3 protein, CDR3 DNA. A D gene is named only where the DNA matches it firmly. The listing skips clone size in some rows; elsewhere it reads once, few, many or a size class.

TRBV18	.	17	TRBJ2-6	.	CASSPEFRVAGANVLTF	TGTGCCAGCTCACCAGAATTTAGGGTCGCTGGGGCCAACGTCCTGACTTTC
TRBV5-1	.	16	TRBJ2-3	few	CASSSRWGQATDTQYF	TGCGCCAGCAGCTCCAGGTGGGGCCAAGCCACAGATACGCAGTATTTT
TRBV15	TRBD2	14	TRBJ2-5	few	CATSLGGIQETQYF	TGTGCCACCTCCCTGGGGGGGATACAAGAGACCCAGTACTTC
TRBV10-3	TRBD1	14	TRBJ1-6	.	CAISERQGVPPLHF	TGTGCCATCAGTGAGAGGCAGGGGGTTCCCCCCCTCCACTTT
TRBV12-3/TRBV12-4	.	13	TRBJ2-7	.	CASSLVGGNEQYF	TGTGCCAGCAGTTTGGTAGGAGGGAACGAGCAGTACTTC
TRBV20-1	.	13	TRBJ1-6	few	CSARVSVNSPLHF	TGCAGTGCTAGAGTCTCAGTAAACTCACCCCTCCACTTT
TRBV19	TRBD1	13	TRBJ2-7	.	CASSIIPRTGGYF	TGTGCCAGTAGTATTATACCGAGGACAGGCGGGTACTTC
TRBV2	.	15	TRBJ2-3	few	CASSRTVRRKDTQYF	TGTGCCAGCAGTCGGACAGTTAGACGGAAAGATACGCAGTATTTT
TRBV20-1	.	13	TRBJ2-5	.	CSARSGTEETQYF	TGCAGTGCTCGCTCAGGGACGGAAGAGACCCAGTACTTC
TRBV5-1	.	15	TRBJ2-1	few	CASSLVPGSGNEQFF	TGCGCCAGCAGCTTGGTCCCAGGGTCGGGCAATGAGCAGTTCTTC
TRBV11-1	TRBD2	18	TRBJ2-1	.	CASSLALSGSFSHNEQFF	TGTGCCAGCAGCTTAGCATTAAGCGGGAGTTTTTCCCACAATGAGCAGTTCTTC
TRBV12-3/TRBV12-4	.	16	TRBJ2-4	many	CASSLYGNLAKNIQYF	TGTGCCAGCAGTTTATATGGTAACCTAGCCAAAAACATTCAGTACTTC
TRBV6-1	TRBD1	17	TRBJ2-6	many	CASSVTGQDSGANVLTF	TGTGCCAGCAGTGTGACGGGACAGGACTCTGGGGCCAACGTCCTGACTTTC
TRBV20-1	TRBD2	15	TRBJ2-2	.	CSARDRAGNTGELFF	TGCAGTGCTAGAGATCGAGCGGGAAACACCGGGGAGCTGTTTTTT
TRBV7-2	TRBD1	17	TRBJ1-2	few	CASSLATGTGVVYGYTF	TGTGCCAGCAGCTTAGCGACCGGGACAGGGGTAGTCTATGGCTACACCTTC
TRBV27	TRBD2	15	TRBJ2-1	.	CASRPGLADYNEQFF	TGTGCCAGCCGGCCCGGACTAGCGGACTACAATGAGCAGTTCTTC
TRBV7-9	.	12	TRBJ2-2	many	CASSPNTGELFF	TGTGCCAGCAGTCCGAACACCGGGGAGCTGTTTTTT
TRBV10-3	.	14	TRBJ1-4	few	CAISEQGPNEKLFF	TGTGCCATCAGTGAACAGGGTCCAAATGAAAAACTGTTTTTT
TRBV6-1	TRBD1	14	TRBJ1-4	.	CASRTGGRVEKLFF	TGTGCCAGCAGAACAGGGGGGAGAGTAGAAAAACTGTTTTTT
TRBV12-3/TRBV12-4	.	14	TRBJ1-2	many	CASSLWTYGYGYTF	TGTGCCAGCAGTCTCTGGACGTATGGCTATGGCTACACCTTC
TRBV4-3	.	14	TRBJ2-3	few	CASSQGLSTDTQYF	TGCGCCAGCAGCCAGGGGCTAAGCACAGATACGCAGTATTTT
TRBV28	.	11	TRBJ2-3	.	CATGGTGTQYF	TGTGCCACGGGGGGGACAGGCACGCAGTATTTT
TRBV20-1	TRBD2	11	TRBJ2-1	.	CSANSGLGQFF	TGCAGTGCCAATAGCGGGTTGGGGCAGTTCTTC
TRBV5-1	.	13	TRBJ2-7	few	CASSWLTGYEQYF	TGCGCCAGCAGCTGGCTTACGGGCTACGAGCAGTACTTC
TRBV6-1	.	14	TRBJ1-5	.	CASSGSLANQPQHF	TGTGCCAGCAGTGGTTCTTTAGCCAATCAGCCCCAGCATTTT
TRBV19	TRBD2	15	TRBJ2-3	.	CASRTGLTSTDTQYF	TGTGCCAGTAGGACGGGACTAACTAGCACAGATACGCAGTATTTT
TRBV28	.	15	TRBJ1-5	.	CASSSFEGFGQPQHF	TGTGCCAGCAGTTCATTCGAGGGGTTCGGTCAGCCCCAGCATTTT
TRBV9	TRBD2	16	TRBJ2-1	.	CASSVVGSSGEGEQFF	TGTGCCAGCAGCGTAGTGGGGTCTAGCGGGGAAGGTGAGCAGTTCTTC
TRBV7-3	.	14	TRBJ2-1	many	CASSLSGPNNEQFF	TGTGCCAGCAGCTTAAGCGGGCCAAACAATGAGCAGTTCTTC
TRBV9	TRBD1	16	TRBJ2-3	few	CASSLGQGARIYTQYF	TGTGCCAGCAGCCTGGGACAGGGGGCCCGCATTTATACGCAGTATTTT
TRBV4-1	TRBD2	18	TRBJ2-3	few	CASSQAVKREEGTDTQYF	TGCGCCAGCAGCCAAGCTGTTAAGCGGGAGGAGGGCACAGATACGCAGTATTTT
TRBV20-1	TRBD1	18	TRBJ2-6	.	CSAKVVDRGSRGANVLTF	TGCAGTGCAAAAGTGGTTGACAGGGGATCGCGTGGGGCCAACGTCCTGACTTTC
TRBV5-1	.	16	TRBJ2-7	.	CASSFRRGRNTYEQYF	TGCGCCAGCAGCTTCCGACGTGGAAGGAATACCTACGAGCAGTACTTC
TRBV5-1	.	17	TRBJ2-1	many	CASSLEGNRGSYNEQFF	TGCGCCAGCAGCTTGGAAGGTAACCGCGGAAGCTACAATGAGCAGTTCTTC
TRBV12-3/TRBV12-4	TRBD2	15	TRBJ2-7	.	CASSLTSGPSYEQYF	TGTGCCAGCAGCTTGACTAGCGGGCCTTCCTACGAGCAGTACTTC
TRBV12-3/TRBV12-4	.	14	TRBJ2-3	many	CASAVLGSTDTQYF	TGTGCCAGCGCCGTTCTAGGAAGCACAGATACGCAGTATTTT
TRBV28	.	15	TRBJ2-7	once	CASSDPGSQSGEQYF	TGTGCCAGCAGTGACCCTGGGTCACAGTCGGGCGAGCAGTACTTC
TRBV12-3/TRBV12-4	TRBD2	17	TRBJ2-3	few	CASSLRLAGSSTDTQYF	TGTGCCAGCAGTCTGAGACTAGCGGGGAGTAGCACAGATACGCAGTATTTT
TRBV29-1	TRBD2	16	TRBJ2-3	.	CGVHARGGLRTDTQYF	TGCGGCGTTCATGCGCGGGGGGGCCTACGCACAGATACGCAGTATTTT